A single sample gave rise to the 10 T cell receptor beta chains below, sequenced in a study of blood T cell repertoires in COVID-19. Measured with immunoSEQ multiplex PCR; TCRdb has only the in-frame clones, and not every one. The sample carries about 120,000 clones, about four fifths recorded once. Sequencing was done on a sample of peripheral blood. The receptors were gathered from a human donor in a cohort sampled during active COVID-19.

V usage is TRBV3-1 (or the pseudogene TRBV3-2) and J usage is TRBJ2-7, with 12 bases matching TRBD2. Looked up from germline, CDR1 is LGHDT and CDR2 is YNNKEL (reference sequence). With 2 bases clipped from V and 5 bases from J, the junction kept 7 bases outside the gene matches. The CDR3 has 16 amino acids. CDR3 sequence reads: CASSQPGLAGGNEQYF. The CDR3 bases are TGTGCCAGCAGCCAACCGGGACTAGCGGGTGGTAACGAGCAGTACTTC.

The V call is TRBV6-6, the J call TRBJ1-1; unclear D gene. This CDR3 has 13 amino acids. Trimming took 5 bases from V and 1 from J, leaving 8 bases between them. Germline V CDR1 and CDR2: MNHNY, SVGAGI (reference sequence). CDR3 in amino acids: CASSNQANTEAFF. Written as DNA, the CDR3 is TGTGCCAGCAGTAACCAGGCGAACACTGAAGCTTTCTTT.

This clone was seen just once. The J gene is TRBJ2-1, the V gene TRBV10-3; 8 bases fit TRBD1. With V trimmed by 0 bases and J by 3 bases, 4 bases remained unmatched. This CDR3 is 16 amino acids long. Germline-derived CDR1 and CDR2 are ENHRY and SYGVKD. The CDR3 nucleotides read TGTGCCATCAGTGAGTCAGGACAGGGAGGCTACAATGAGCAGTTCTTC. It is translated as CAISESGQGGYNEQFF.

This rearrangement joins TRBV21-1 to TRBJ2-1; the table gives TRBD1 as D, unverified against the DNA. TRBV21-1 is a documented pseudogene. This CDR3 region has 15 residues. The CDR3, as DNA: TGTGCCAGCAGCACCCCGGGACAGGGATACAATGAGCAGTTCTTC. Encoded protein: CASSTPGQGYNEQFF.

The gene calls are TRBV4-3 and TRBJ2-4; a weak D match, TRBD2 (5 bases). The length of the CDR3 is 15 residues. V gave up 0 bases and J gave up 6 bases, with 12 bases separating them. Germline values: CDR1 LGHNA, CDR2 YSLEER. Here the CDR3 DNA reads TGCGCCAGCAGCCAAGATGTGGGAGATGGAAACATTCAGTACTTC. This gives the protein CASSQDVGDGNIQYF.

The CDR3: CASSESTGPHLDTQYF. As DNA, the CDR3 is TGCGCCAGCAGTGAGTCGACAGGCCCCCACCTCGATACGCAGTATTTT. J is TRBJ2-3 and V is TRBV10-1; tentatively, D is TRBD1 (6 bases). Per germline, CDR1 WNHNN and CDR2 SYGVQD (reference sequence). CDR3 length equals 16 residues. V dropped 0 bases and J dropped 6 bases, with 16 bases sitting between them.

A single count supports this clone. The rearrangement links TRBV7-2 to TRBJ1-1; TRBD1 aligns across 8 bases. This CDR3 is 16 amino acids long. V trimming: 2 bases; J trimming: 6 bases; junction bases outside the gene matches: 11. The germline CDR1 and CDR2 sequences are SGHTA and FQGNSA. CDR3 DNA sequence: TGTGCCAGCAGCTTAACCCCCCAGGGGGCGCGTGCTGAAGCTTTCTTT. It codes for CASSLTPQGARAEAFF.

The chain uses TRBV5-5 and TRBJ2-7; TRBD2 aligns across 7 bases. The germline V gene encodes CDR1 SGHKS and CDR2 YYEKEE (reference sequence). The CDR3 loop spans 16 amino acids. Trimming cost V 2 bases and J 0 bases; bases outside gene matches: 8. The CDR3 coding sequence is TGTGCCAGCAGCTTCGGGCCTAGCGGAAGCTCCTACGAGCAGTACTTC. This encodes CASSFGPSGSSYEQYF.

The chain couples TRBV5-1 to TRBJ1-1; D call uncertain. Germline V gene data show CDR1 as SGHRS and CDR2 as YFSETQ. Deletions cut 7 bases from V and 0 bases from J, with 19 bases between. The CDR3 totals 16 residues. Written as DNA, the CDR3 is TGCGCCAGCCACGAACACCGGGAGGGATTGAACACTGAAGCTTTCTTT. Protein: CASHEHREGLNTEAFF.

V gene TRBV4-3 combines with J gene TRBJ1-2; 7 positions agree with TRBD1. CDR1 and CDR2 (germline): LGHNA, YSLEER. The V segment lost 5 bases and the J segment 3 bases; nucleotides outside the gene matches: 3. The CDR3 is 13 amino acids. This chain's CDR3 is CASSYGQDYGYTF. In DNA, the CDR3 is TGCGCCAGCAGCTACGGACAGGACTATGGCTACACCTTC.